This T cell receptor (beta chain) was sequenced in a study of T cells in Graves' hyperthyroidism and ophthalmopathy. RNA transcripts yielded amplified TCR beta CDR3 regions. With the HTBI primer set, the TCR CDR3 went through a first round of RT-PCR. MiXCR, applied by TCRdb to the multiplex PCR reads, yields one record per CDR3 protein. The sample holds 390,000 or so distinct CDR3 sequences, 14% to 15% seen once. This clonotype occurred many times. Active moderate-to-severe ophthalmopathy, Clinical Activity Score at least 3, NOSPECS at least 4, under 3 months' duration. V lost 5 bases, J lost 0 bases, and 13 bases stayed unmatched. The CDR3 has 18 residues. Germline CDR1 LGHDT, CDR2 YNNKEL (reference sequence).

Source material: blood. The J gene is TRBJ2-7, the V gene TRBV3-1, with 10 positions matching TRBD2. The receptor's source is a man aged 18 to 35 with Graves' ophthalmopathy. The DNA of the CDR3 is TGTGCCAGCAGCGCTCACCTACCCGGACTAGCGGTCTCCTACGAGCAGTACTTC. It codes for CASSAHLPGLAVSYEQYF.